Listed here are 26 T cell receptor beta chains from one sample, sequenced in a study of cytomegalovirus exposure and HLA in healthy donors. Produced via immunoSEQ multiplex PCR; TCRdb's table is partial and in-frame only. The sample includes some 120,000 clones, 90% to 96% seen only once; the top ten take 1.5% to 2%. The source material was PBMCs. The receptors were gathered from a man between 18 and 35 years old in good health and CMV-seronegative.

Only one count was recorded for this clone. The chain carries TRBV6-1 and TRBJ2-7, with D maybe TRBD2 (5 bases). The germline CDR1 and CDR2 sequences are MNHNS and SASEGT. V shed 3 bases and J shed 0 bases, with 9 bases lying between them. This CDR3 is 14 amino acids long. The CDR3 is CASSEVGSSYEQYF. The CDR3 DNA reads TGTGCCAGCAGTGAGGTGGGGAGCTCCTACGAGCAGTACTTC.

The sample holds one count of this clone. The chain employs TRBV5-6 and TRBJ2-7, with D possibly being TRBD2 (5 bases). Germline CDR1 SGHDT, CDR2 YYEEEE. The CDR3 is 16 amino acids. V gave up 2 bases and J gave up 1 base, with 16 bases separating them. CDR3 sequence (DNA): TGTGCCAGCAGCTTAAGTTCCAGCGGACTGTCCTACGAGCAGTACTTC. This encodes CASSLSSSGLSYEQYF.

V usage is TRBV5-6 and J usage is TRBJ2-7; D remains ambiguous. The germline V and J ends were trimmed by 2 bases and 7 bases, with 10 bases remaining between them. CDR1 is SGHDT and CDR2 is YYEEEE in the germline V gene. The CDR3 is made up of 12 amino acids. Here the CDR3 DNA reads TGTGCCAGCAGCTTCACTGCGAGGGAGCAGTACTTC. It translates to CASSFTAREQYF.

The chain links TRBV30 to TRBJ1-2, with D unclear. The CDR3 extends over 13 amino acids. Between the trimmed V and J ends, which lost 2 bases and 8 bases, there was a span of 15 bases. Germline V lookup: CDR1 GTSNPN, CDR2 SVGIG (reference sequence). The CDR3 is CAWSPMTPGGYTF. CDR3 sequence (DNA): TGTGCCTGGAGTCCTATGACACCGGGGGGCTACACCTTC.

This chain connects TRBV4-1 to TRBJ2-3; 10 nucleotides agree with TRBD2. V lost 10 bases, J lost 1 base, and 17 bases stayed unmatched. The CDR3 is 18 amino acids. Germline V gene sequence: CDR1 MGHRA, CDR2 YSYEKL. The CDR3 is CATTGGLAMRSGTDTQYF. DNA for the CDR3: TGCGCCACCACCGGGGGACTAGCGATGAGGTCTGGCACAGATACGCAGTATTTT.

The rearrangement joins TRBV19 to TRBJ2-1; 14 nucleotides match TRBD2. The CDR3 contains 16 residues. The germline V gene encodes CDR1 LNHDA and CDR2 SQIVND (reference sequence). V lost 4 bases and J lost 7; bases outside the gene matches: 6. CDR3 loop: CASSSRLAGGPNEQFF. CDR3 coding DNA: TGTGCCAGTAGTAGTCGACTAGCGGGAGGGCCTAATGAGCAGTTCTTC.

V usage is TRBV5-1 and J usage is TRBJ1-2, with 7 bases identical to TRBD1. The V gene's germline CDR1 is SGHRS and CDR2 YFSETQ. With V trimmed by 0 bases and J by 8 bases, 4 bases remained unmatched. The CDR3 consists of 13 residues. In DNA, the CDR3 is TGCGCCAGCAGCTTGGAGGGGGCCGGGGGCTACACCTTC. It is translated as CASSLEGAGGYTF.

Here the CDR3 DNA reads TGTGCCAGCAGCTCCCGACTAGCGGTGGGCCAAGAGACCCAGTACTTC. Translating it yields CASSSRLAVGQETQYF. V is TRBV11-3 and J is TRBJ2-5; 9 bases line up with TRBD2. Looked up from germline, CDR1 is SGHNT and CDR2 is YENEEA. This CDR3 is built from 16 residues. J was trimmed by 1 base and V by 4 bases; bases with no gene match: 7.

This clone was recorded only once. This chain links TRBV4-1 with TRBJ1-4, with a tentative D call TRBD1 (5 bases). The V gene's germline CDR1 is MGHRA and CDR2 YSYEKL. Trimming shortened V by 2 bases and J by 12 bases, and 16 bases separated the two germline ends. The CDR3 consists of 14 residues. The CDR3 DNA reads TGCGCCAGCAGCCAAAATGGGGCGTATGAGGAACTGTTTTTT. It codes for CASSQNGAYEELFF.

The J gene is TRBJ1-5, the V gene TRBV30; tentatively, D is TRBD1 (6 bases). CDR1 GTSNPN and CDR2 SVGIG come from the germline V gene (reference sequence). V was cut by 0 bases and J by 3 bases, with 15 bases left in between. The CDR3 has 16 residues. In nucleotides, the CDR3 is TGTGCCTGGAGTGTACAGGGAACCCTGTCCAATCAGCCCCAGCATTTT. This sequence encodes CAWSVQGTLSNQPQHF.

V and J are TRBV29-1 and TRBJ2-2; no clear D. Germline-derived CDR1 and CDR2 are SQVTM and ANQGSEA. There are 13 residues in the CDR3. V was clipped by 5 bases and J by 2 bases, with 9 bases between them. CDR3 loop: CSVIYTNTGELFF. CDR3 nucleotides: TGCAGCGTTATATACACCAACACCGGGGAGCTGTTTTTT.

The chain couples TRBV29-1 to TRBJ2-7; D is possibly TRBD2 (5 bases). Germline values: CDR1 SQVTM, CDR2 ANQGSEA. This CDR3 has 11 residues. Trimming took off 3 bases at V and 11 bases at J, with 14 bases between the two ends. CDR3 DNA sequence: TGCAGCGTTGATGTGCCCCCCGGGGAGTACTTC. Protein sequence: CSVDVPPGEYF.

The chain employs TRBV7-3 and TRBJ2-1; 16 nucleotides agree with TRBD2. Germline CDR1 is SGHTA and CDR2 is FQGTGA. The ends lost 3 bases at V and 10 bases at J; junction bases unmatched: 9. The CDR3 is 17 residues long. For the CDR3, the DNA is TGTGCCAGCAGCTTTGGGGGACTAGCGGGAGGGCATAGCGAGCAGTTCTTC. Residues: CASSFGGLAGGHSEQFF.

The gene calls are TRBV4-2 and TRBJ2-1; 8 bases are a match to TRBD1. Germline trimming cut 0 bases from V and 1 base from J; bases unmatched to any gene: 2. CDR1 and CDR2 from the germline V gene are LGHNA and YNFKEQ. The length of the CDR3 is 16 residues. CDR3 nucleotides: TGTGCCAGCAGCCAAGAAACAGGGGGGTCCTACAATGAGCAGTTCTTC. Translating gives CASSQETGGSYNEQFF.

The chain carries TRBV4-2 and TRBJ2-3; D uncertain. The CDR3 is made up of 13 amino acids. CDR1 is LGHNA, CDR2 YNFKEQ, per germline. V was clipped by 0 bases and J by 5 bases, with 6 bases between them. CDR3 DNA: TGTGCCAGCAGCCAAGAGAGCCGAGATACGCAGTATTTT. Protein sequence: CASSQESRDTQYF.

The chain combines TRBV7-2 with TRBJ2-1; 8 bases align to TRBD2. The V segment lost 5 bases and the J segment 5 bases; nucleotides outside the gene matches: 8. CDR3 length equals 15 residues. Germline CDR1 SGHTA, CDR2 FQGNSA. DNA for the CDR3: TGTGCCAGCAGCCCCTGGATAGCGGGGCACAATGAGCAGTTCTTC. Translated, it gives CASSPWIAGHNEQFF.

The chain uses TRBV9 and TRBJ2-2; 11 nucleotides match TRBD1. The CDR3 consists of 16 residues. J was trimmed by 5 bases and V by 0 bases; bases with no gene match: 3. Per germline, CDR1 SGDLS and CDR2 YYNGEE. The DNA for the CDR3 is TGTGCCAGCAGCGTAGTGGGACAGGGGGGTACCGGGGAGCTGTTTTTT. It is translated as CASSVVGQGGTGELFF.

The chain couples TRBV29-1 to TRBJ2-7; D is undetermined. V lost 0 bases and J 3 bases, leaving 6 bases between the germline ends. The germline gives CDR1 SQVTM, CDR2 ANQGSEA. This CDR3 is built from 12 residues. DNA for the CDR3: TGCAGCGTTGAAGATGAGGTCTACGAGCAGTACTTC. This sequence encodes CSVEDEVYEQYF.

The chain is built from TRBV9 and TRBJ2-7; 8 bases agree with TRBD1. Germline V CDR1 and CDR2: SGDLS, YYNGEE. V lost 2 bases to trimming and J lost 3 bases; unmatched junction nucleotides: 7. The CDR3 is 15 residues long. DNA for the CDR3: TGTGCCAGCAGCGTCGGACAGGGTTTACTCTACGAGCAGTACTTC. Translating it yields CASSVGQGLLYEQYF.

The rearrangement uses TRBV28 and TRBJ2-3, with TRBD2 as a possible D gene (5 bases). CDR1 and CDR2 (germline): MDHEN, SYDVKM. The CDR3 extends over 15 amino acids. Between the trimmed V and J ends, which lost 3 bases and 8 bases, there was a span of 18 bases. The CDR3, as DNA: TGTGCCAGCAGTTTTGCGACTACTCGCGGTGGTACGCAGTATTTT. Encoded protein: CASSFATTRGGTQYF.

The gene calls are TRBV28 and TRBJ1-2; TRBD1 is a possible D gene (6 bases). Deletions cut 4 bases from V and 4 bases from J, with 13 bases between. The CDR3 runs 14 residues. Germline assignment: CDR1 MDHEN and CDR2 SYDVKM. The CDR3 reads CASSSIQGSYGYTF. In DNA, the CDR3 is TGTGCCAGCAGTTCAATACAGGGAAGCTATGGCTACACCTTC.

This chain links TRBV27 with TRBJ1-5, with D uncertain. The CDR3 is 15 amino acids. Trimming removed 2 bases at V and 4 bases at J, with 12 bases between. Germline CDR1 MNHEY, CDR2 SMNVEV (reference sequence). CDR3 loop: CASSLKRNLNQPQHF. The CDR3, as DNA: TGTGCCAGCAGTTTAAAGAGGAACCTAAATCAGCCCCAGCATTTT.

V gene TRBV6-5 combines with J gene TRBJ1-2, with D hard to call. With 2 bases removed from V and 2 bases from J, the gap between germline ends came to 9 bases. Germline V gene sequence: CDR1 MNHEY, CDR2 SVGAGI. The CDR3 extends over 14 amino acids. The CDR3 sequence is CASSYRQANYGYTF. Here the CDR3 DNA reads TGTGCCAGCAGTTACAGGCAGGCCAACTATGGCTACACCTTC.

V usage is TRBV20-1 and J usage is TRBJ1-1, with D maybe TRBD1 (5 bases). V was trimmed by 6 bases and J by 11 bases, leaving 16 bases between them. Per the germline V gene, CDR1 is DFQATT and CDR2 is SNEGSKA (reference sequence). CDR3 length equals 11 residues. CDR3 sequence reads: CSAPTDLRAFF. CDR3 coding DNA: TGCAGTGCCCCGACAGACTTAAGGGCTTTCTTT.

The CDR3 region is CASSLRTSGQETQYF. The CDR3 DNA reads TGCGCCAGCAGCCTCCGAACTAGCGGCCAAGAGACCCAGTACTTC. The genes are TRBV5-1 and TRBJ2-5; 8 positions agree with TRBD2. This CDR3 region has 15 residues. Germline V CDR1 and CDR2: SGHRS, YFSETQ. Trimming removed 4 bases from V and 1 base from J; junction bases left unmatched: 6.

The chain combines TRBV5-5 with TRBJ2-1; 9 bases agree with TRBD1. Germline trimming cut 1 base from V and 8 bases from J; bases unmatched to any gene: 10. Per the germline V gene, CDR1 is SGHKS and CDR2 is YYEKEE (reference sequence). The CDR3 is made up of 16 amino acids. Written as DNA, the CDR3 is TGTGCCAGCAGCTTGACCTGGGGCAGGGACAGGGATGAGCAGTTCTTC. Its translation: CASSLTWGRDRDEQFF.